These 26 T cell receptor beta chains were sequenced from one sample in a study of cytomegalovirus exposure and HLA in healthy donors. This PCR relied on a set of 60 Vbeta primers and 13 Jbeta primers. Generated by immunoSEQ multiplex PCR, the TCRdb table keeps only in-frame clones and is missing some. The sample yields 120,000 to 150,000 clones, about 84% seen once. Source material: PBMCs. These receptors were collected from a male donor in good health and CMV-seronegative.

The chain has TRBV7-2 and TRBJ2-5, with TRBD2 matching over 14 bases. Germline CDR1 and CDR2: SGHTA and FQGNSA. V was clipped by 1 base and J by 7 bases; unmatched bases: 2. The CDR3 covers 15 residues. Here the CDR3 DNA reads TGTGCCAGCAGCTTAGGGACTAGCGGGAGGCCGACCCAGTACTTC. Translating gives CASSLGTSGRPTQYF. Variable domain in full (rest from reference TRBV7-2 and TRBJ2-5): GAGVSQSPSNKVTEKGKDVELRCDPISGHTALYWYRQSLGQGLEFLIYFQGNSAPDKSGLPSDRFSAERTGGSVSTLTIQRTQQEDSAVYLCASSLGTSGRPTQYFGPGTRLLVL.

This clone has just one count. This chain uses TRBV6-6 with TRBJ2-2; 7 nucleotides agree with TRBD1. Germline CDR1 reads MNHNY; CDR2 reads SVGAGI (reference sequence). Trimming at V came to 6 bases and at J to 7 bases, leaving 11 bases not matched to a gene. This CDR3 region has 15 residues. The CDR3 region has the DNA TGTGCCAGCAGAGGACAGGAATCGCTAATCGGGGAGCTGTTTTTT. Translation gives CASRGQESLIGELFF.

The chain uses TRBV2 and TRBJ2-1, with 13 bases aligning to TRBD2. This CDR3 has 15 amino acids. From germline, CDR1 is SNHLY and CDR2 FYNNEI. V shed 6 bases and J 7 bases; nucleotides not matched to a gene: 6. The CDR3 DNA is TGTGCCAGCAGAGATCGACTAGCGGGGGGTAATGAGCAGTTCTTC. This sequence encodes CASRDRLAGGNEQFF.

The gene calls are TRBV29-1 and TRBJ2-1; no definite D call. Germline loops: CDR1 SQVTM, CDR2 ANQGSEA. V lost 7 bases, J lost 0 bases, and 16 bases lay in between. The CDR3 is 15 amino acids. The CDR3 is CSASYSGFSYNEQFF. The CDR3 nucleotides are TGCAGCGCTTCATATTCAGGTTTCTCCTACAATGAGCAGTTCTTC.

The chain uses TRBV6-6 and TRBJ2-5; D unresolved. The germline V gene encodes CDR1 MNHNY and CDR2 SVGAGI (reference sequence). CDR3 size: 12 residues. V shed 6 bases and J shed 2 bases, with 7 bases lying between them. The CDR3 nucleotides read TGTGCCAGCAGGACACCTCAAGAGACCCAGTACTTC. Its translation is CASRTPQETQYF.

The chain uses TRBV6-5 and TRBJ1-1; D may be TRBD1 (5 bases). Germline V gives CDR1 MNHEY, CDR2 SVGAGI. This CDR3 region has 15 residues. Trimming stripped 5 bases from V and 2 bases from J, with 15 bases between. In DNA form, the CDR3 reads TGTGCCAGCAGTCCCCGACAGAAGATTAACACTGAAGCTTTCTTT. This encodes CASSPRQKINTEAFF.

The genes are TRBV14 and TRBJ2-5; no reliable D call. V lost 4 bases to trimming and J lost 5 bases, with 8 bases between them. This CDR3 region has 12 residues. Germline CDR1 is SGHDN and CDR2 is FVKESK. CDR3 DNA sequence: TGTGCCAGCAGCCGGCTCAGGGAGACCCAGTACTTC. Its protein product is CASSRLRETQYF.

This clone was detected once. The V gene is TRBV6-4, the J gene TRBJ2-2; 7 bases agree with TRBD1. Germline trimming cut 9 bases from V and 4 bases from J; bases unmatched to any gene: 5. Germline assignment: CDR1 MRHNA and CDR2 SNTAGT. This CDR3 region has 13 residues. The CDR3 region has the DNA TGTGCCAGTCGACAGGGCGCCACCGGGGAGCTGTTTTTT. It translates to CASRQGATGELFF.

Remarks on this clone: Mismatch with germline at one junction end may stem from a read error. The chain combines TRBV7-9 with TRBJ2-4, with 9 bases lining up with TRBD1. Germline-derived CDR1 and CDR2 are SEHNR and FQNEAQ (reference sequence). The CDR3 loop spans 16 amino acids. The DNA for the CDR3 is TGTTCCAGCAGCTTACCGGACAGGGGATCCAAAAACATTCAGTACTTC. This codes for CSSSLPDRGSKNIQYF.

CDR3 coding DNA: TGCAGCGTTGAGTCGGGACAGGGCACCGGGGAGCTGTTTTTT. This sequence encodes CSVESGQGTGELFF. This chain uses TRBV29-1 with TRBJ2-2, with 9 bases matching TRBD1. V lost 3 bases, J lost 4 bases, and 3 bases stayed unmatched. The CDR3 sequence is 14 residues long. CDR1 and CDR2 (germline): SQVTM, ANQGSEA.

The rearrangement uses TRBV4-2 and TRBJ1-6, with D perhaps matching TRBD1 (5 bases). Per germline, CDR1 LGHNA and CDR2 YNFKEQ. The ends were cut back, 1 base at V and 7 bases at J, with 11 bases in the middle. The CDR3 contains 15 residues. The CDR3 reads CASSQAWDSNSPLHF. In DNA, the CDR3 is TGTGCCAGCAGCCAAGCCTGGGACTCCAATTCACCCCTCCACTTT.

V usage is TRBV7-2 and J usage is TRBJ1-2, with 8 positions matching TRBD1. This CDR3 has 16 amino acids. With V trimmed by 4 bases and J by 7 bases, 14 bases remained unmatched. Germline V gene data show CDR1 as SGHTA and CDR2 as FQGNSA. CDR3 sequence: CASSSGPGQVMTGYTF. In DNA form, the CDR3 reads TGTGCCAGCAGCTCCGGACCGGGACAGGTGATGACTGGCTACACCTTC.

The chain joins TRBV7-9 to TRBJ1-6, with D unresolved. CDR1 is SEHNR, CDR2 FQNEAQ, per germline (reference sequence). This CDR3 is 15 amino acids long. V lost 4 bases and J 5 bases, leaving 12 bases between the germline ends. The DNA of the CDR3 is TGTGCCAGCAGCTCTGGACTGAGGAATAATTCACCCCTCCACTTT. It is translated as CASSSGLRNNSPLHF.

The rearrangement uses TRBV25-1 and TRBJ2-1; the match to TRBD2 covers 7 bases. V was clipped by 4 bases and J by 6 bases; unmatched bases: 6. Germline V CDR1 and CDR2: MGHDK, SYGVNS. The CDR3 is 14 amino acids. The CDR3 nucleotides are TGTGCCAGCAGTGCGGGGGGAGGAAGCAATGAGCAGTTCTTC. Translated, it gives CASSAGGGSNEQFF.

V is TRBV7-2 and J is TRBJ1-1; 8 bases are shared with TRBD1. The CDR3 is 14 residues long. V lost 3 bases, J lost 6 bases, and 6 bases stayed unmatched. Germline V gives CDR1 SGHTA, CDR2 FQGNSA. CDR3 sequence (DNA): TGTGCCAGCAGCTTTCGCGGACAGGGCGCTGAAGCTTTCTTT. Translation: CASSFRGQGAEAFF.

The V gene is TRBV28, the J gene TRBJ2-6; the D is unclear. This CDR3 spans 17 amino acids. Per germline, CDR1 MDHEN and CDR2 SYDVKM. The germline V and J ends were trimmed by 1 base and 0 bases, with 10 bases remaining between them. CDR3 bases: TGTGCCAGCAGTTTATTAGTGTTGAGCTCTGGGGCCAACGTCCTGACTTTC. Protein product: CASSLLVLSSGANVLTF.

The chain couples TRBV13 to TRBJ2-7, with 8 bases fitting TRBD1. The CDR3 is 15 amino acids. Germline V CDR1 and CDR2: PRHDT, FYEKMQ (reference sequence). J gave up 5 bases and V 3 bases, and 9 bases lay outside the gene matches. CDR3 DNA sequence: TGTGCCAGCAGCTTCAGGACAGGGAGCATAAACGAGCAGTACTTC. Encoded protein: CASSFRTGSINEQYF.

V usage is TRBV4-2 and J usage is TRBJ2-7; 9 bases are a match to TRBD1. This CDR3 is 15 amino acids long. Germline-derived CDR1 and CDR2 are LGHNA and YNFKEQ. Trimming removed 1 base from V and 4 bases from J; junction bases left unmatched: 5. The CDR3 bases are TGTGCCAGCAGCCAAGCCGCCGGGACAGGGTACGAGCAGTACTTC. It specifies CASSQAAGTGYEQYF.

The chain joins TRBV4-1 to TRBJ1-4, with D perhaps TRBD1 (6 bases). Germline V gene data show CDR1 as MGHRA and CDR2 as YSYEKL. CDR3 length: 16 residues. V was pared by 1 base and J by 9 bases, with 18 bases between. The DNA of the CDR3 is TGCGCCAGCAGCCAAGTATGGGACGCAGGGGTGAAAAAACTGTTTTTT. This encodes CASSQVWDAGVKKLFF.

In DNA, the CDR3 is TGTGCCAGCAGCATCCAACAGGGGTTGGGAGGCTACACCTTC. Translating it yields CASSIQQGLGGYTF. The chain recombines TRBV28 with TRBJ1-2; 7 bases match TRBD1. Per germline, CDR1 MDHEN and CDR2 SYDVKM. Unmatched junction bases numbered 12, after V lost 6 bases and J lost 8 bases. The CDR3 has 14 residues.

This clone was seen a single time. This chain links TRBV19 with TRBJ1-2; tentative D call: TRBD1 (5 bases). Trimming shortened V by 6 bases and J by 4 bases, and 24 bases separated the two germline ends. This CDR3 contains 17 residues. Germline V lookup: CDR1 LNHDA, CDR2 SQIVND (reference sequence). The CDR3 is CASSRDEAGPYSYGYTF. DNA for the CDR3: TGTGCCAGTAGCAGGGATGAAGCCGGGCCGTACAGCTATGGCTACACCTTC.

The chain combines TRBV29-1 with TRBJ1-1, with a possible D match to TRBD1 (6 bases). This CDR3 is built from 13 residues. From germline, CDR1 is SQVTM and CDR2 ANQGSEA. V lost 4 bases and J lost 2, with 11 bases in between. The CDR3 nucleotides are TGCAGCGTTGTCGGACAGACAAACACTGAAGCTTTCTTT. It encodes CSVVGQTNTEAFF.

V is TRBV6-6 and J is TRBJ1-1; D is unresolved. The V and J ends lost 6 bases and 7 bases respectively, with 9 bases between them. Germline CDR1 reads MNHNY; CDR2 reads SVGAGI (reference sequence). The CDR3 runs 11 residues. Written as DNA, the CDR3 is TGTGCCAGCAGGGGGAGTATTGAAGCTTTCTTT. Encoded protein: CASRGSIEAFF.

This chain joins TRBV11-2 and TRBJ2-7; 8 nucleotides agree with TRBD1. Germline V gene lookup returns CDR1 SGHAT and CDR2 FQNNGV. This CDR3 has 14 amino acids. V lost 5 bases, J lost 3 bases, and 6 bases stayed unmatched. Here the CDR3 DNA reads TGTGCCAGCAGCCAAAGGGACAGGTTCTACGAGCAGTACTTC. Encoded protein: CASSQRDRFYEQYF. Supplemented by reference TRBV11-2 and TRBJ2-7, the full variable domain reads EAGVAQSPRYKIIEKRQSVAFWCNPISGHATLYWYQQILGQGPKLLIQFQNNGVVDDSQLPKDRFSAERLKGVDSTLKIQPAKLEDSAVYLCASSQRDRFYEQYFGPGTRLTVT.

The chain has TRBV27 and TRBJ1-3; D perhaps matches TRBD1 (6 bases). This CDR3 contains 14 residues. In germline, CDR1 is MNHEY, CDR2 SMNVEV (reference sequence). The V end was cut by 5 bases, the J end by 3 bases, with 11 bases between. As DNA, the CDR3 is TGTGCCAGCAGTAGAGACAGGCGTGGAAACACCATATATTTT. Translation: CASSRDRRGNTIYF.

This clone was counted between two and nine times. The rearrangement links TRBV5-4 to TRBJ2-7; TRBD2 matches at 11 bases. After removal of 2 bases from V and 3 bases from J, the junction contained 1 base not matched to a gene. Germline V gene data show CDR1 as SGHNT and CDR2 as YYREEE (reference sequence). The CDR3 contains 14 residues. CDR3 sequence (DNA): TGTGCCAGCAGCTTCGGGACTAGCGGCTACGAGCAGTACTTC. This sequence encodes CASSFGTSGYEQYF.